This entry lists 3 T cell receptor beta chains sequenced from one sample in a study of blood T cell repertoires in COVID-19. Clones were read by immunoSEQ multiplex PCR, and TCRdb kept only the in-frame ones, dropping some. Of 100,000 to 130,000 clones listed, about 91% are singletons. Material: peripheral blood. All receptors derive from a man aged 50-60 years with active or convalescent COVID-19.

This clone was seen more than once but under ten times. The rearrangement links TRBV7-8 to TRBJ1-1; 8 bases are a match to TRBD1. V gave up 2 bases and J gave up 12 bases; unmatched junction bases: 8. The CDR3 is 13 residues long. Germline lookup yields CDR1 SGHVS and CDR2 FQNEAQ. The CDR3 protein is CASSLSPDRASFF. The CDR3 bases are TGTGCCAGCAGCTTATCCCCGGACAGGGCATCTTTCTTT.

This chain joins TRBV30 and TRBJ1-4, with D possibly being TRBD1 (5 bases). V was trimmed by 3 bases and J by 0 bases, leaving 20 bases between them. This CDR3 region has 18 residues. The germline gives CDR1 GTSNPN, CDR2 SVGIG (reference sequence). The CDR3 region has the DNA TGTGCCTGGAGGTCCGGAGCGACAGTCTTTGCAACTAATGAAAAACTGTTTTTT. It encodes CAWRSGATVFATNEKLFF.

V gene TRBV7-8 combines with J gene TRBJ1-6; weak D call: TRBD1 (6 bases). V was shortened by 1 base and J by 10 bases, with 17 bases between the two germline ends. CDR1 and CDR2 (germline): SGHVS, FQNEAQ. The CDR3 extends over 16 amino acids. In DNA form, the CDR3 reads TGTGCCAGCAGCTTAGAGGGGGGGAACGCCTTGTCACCCCTCCACTTT. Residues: CASSLEGGNALSPLHF.